A selection of T cell receptor beta chains follows, all from one sample in a study of long-term antiretroviral therapy in people with HIV. The data were produced by immunoSEQ multiplex PCR, yet TCRdb's version contains in-frame clones alone and is incomplete. The sample lists 9,500 to 11,000 clones, about 80% occurring once. The sequenced sample was unsorted PBMCs, obtained less than 7.5 years after starting antiretroviral therapy. Receptors were obtained from a man aged 50-60 years with HIV. Each CDR3 is given without its conserved first and last residue. The order of the fields is V gene, CDR3 length, CDR3 protein.

>TRBV7-9|14
ASSPPWQGDNNEQF
>TRBV6-1|10
ASSYRSGELF
>TRBV25-1|13
ASSGTPVPGGEQY
>TRBV27|14
ASSLSWGERTYEQY
>TRBV5-6|10
ASSLSGYEQY
>TRBV19|8
ASKSGELF
>TRBV12-5|17
ASGLVIVISAAGYNEQF
>TRBV30|11
AWRGRGITEAF
>TRBV2|10
ASRETSYEQY
>TRBV10-1|12
ASSESWAGQPQH
>TRBV27|11
ASSFSNTGELF
>TRBV7-9|13
ASSSQGSTNEKLF
>TRBV7-6|13
ASSTGTGKDETQY
>TRBV11-3|14
ASRLDLPTVDNEQF
>TRBV6-1|14
ASSEGRKPMNTEAF
>TRBV5-4|13
ASSRAGQGPYEQY
>TRBV30|13
ALGEGGAGNTEAF
>TRBV5-6|13
ASSLDPSGANVLT
>TRBV10-3|10
AIGGQTNTQY
>TRBV15|15
ATSRDPMAGGADTQY
>TRBV5-5|13
ASSLEGPFSYEQY
>TRBV13|14
ASSLNPLSSGNTIY
>TRBV6-1|13
ASSKGVGSYNEQF
>TRBV7-8|11
ASSLRGDNEQF